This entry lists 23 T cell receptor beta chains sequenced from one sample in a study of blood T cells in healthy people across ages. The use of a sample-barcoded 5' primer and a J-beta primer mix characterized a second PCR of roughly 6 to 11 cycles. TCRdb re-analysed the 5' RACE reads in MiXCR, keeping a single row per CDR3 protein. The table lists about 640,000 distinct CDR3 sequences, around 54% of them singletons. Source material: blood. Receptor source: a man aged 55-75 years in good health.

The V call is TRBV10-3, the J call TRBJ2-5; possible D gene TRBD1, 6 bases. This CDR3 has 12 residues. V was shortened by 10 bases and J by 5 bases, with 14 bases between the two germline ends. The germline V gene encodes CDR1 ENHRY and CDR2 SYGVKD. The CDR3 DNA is TGTGCCACCCAAGGGGGTGGGGAGACCCAGTACTTC. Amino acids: CATQGGGETQYF.

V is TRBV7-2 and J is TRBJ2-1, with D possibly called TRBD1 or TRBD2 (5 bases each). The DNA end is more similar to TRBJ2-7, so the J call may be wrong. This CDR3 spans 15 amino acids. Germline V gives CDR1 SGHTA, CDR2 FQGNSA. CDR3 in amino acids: CASTPRGSGYNEQYF. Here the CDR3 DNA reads TGTGCCAGCACCCCTAGGGGTTCGGGGTACAATGAGCAGTACTTC.

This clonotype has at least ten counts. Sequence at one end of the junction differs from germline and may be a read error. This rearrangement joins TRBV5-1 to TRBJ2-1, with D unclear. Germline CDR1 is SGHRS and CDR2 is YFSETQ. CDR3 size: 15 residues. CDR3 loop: CASSLVGSSYNEQFF. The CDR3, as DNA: TGTGCCAGCAGTTTAGTGGGCAGCTCCTACAATGAGCAGTTCTTC.

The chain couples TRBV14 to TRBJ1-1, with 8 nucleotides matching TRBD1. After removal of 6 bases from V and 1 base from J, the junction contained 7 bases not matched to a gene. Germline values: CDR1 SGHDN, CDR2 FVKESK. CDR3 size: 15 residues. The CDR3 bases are TGTGCCAGCAGTCAAATTGGACAGGGGAACACTGAAGCTTTCTTT. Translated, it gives CASSQIGQGNTEAFF. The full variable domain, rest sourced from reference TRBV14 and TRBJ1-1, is EAGVTQFPSHSVIEKGQTVTLRCDPISGHDNLYWYRRVMGKEIKFLLHFVKESKQDESGMPNNRFLAERTGGTYSTLKVQPAELEDSGVYFCASSQIGQGNTEAFFGQGTRLTVV.

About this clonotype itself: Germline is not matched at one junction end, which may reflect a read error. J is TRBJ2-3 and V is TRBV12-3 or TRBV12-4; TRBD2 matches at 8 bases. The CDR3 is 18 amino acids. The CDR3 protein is CASTRGVSGAPGTDTQNF. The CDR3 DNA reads TGTGCCAGCACCCGAGGGGTTAGCGGGGCCCCAGGCACAGATACGCAGAATTTT.

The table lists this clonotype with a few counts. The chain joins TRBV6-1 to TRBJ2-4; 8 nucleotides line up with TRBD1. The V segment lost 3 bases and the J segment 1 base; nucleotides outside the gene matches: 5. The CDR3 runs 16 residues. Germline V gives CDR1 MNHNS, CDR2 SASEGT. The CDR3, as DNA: TGTGCCAGCAGTGATGGACAGGGCCATGCCAAAAACATTCAGTACTTC. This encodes CASSDGQGHAKNIQYF.

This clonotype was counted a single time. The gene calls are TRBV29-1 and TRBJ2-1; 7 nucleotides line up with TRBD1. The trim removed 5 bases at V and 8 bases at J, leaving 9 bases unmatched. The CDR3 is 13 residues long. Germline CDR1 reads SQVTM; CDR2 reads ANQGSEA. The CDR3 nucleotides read TGCAGCGTTTTGACAGGGAACTTCCATGAGCAGTTCTTC. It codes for CSVLTGNFHEQFF.

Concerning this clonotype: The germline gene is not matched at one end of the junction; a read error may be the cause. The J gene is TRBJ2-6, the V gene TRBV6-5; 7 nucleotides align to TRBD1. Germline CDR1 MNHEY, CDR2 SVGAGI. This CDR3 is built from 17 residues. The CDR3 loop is CASSLGQTVVGANALTF. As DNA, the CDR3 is TGTGCCAGCAGCTTGGGACAGACCGTCGTCGGGGCCAACGCCCTGACTTTC.

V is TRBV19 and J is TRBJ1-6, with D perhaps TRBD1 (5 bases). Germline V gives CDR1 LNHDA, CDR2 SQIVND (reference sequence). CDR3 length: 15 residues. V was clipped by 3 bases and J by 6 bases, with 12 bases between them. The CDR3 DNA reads TGTGCCAGTAGTATTTGGGTGGGGACTAATTCACCCCTCCACTTT. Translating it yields CASSIWVGTNSPLHF. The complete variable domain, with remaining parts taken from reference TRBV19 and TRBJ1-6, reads DGGITQSPKYLFRKEGQNVTLSCEQNLNHDAMYWYRQDPGQGLRLIYYSQIVNDFQKGDIAEGYSVSREKKESFPLTVTSAQKNPTAFYLCASSIWVGTNSPLHFGNGTRLTVT.

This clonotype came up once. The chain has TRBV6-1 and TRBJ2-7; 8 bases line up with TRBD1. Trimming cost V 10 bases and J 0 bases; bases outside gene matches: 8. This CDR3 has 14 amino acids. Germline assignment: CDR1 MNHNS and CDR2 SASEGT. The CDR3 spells CATGMDRASYEQYF. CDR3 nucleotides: TGTGCCACCGGGATGGACAGGGCCTCCTACGAGCAGTACTTC.

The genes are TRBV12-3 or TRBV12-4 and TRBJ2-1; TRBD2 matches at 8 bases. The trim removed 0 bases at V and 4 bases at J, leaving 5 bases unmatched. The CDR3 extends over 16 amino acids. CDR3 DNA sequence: TGTGCCAGCAGTTTAGCATGGGGACTAGAGTACAATGAGCAGTTCTTC. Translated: CASSLAWGLEYNEQFF.

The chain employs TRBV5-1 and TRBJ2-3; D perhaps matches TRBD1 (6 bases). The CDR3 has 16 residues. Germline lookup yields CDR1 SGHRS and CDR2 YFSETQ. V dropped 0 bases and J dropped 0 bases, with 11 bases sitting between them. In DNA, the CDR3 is TGCGCCAGCAGCTTGGAGGGGGTTAGAAGCACAGATACGCAGTATTTT. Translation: CASSLEGVRSTDTQYF.

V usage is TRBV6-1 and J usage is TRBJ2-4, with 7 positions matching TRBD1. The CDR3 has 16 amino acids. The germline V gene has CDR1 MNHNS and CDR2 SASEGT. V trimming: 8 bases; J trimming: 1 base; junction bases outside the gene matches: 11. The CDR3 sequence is CASQVWTGRAKNIQYF. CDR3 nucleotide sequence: TGTGCCAGCCAAGTGTGGACAGGTCGTGCCAAAAACATTCAGTACTTC.

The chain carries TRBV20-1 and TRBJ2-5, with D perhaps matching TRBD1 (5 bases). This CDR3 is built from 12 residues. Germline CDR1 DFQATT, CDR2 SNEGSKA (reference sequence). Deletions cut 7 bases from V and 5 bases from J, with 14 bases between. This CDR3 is CSGGPGWETQYF. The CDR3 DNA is TGCAGTGGGGGCCCCGGGTGGGAGACCCAGTACTTC.

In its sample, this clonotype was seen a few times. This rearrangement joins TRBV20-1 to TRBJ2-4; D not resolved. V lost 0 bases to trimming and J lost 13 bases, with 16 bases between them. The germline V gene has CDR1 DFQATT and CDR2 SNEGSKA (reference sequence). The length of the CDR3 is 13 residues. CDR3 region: CSARDMKGWFQYF. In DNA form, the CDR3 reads TGCAGTGCTAGAGATATGAAGGGTTGGTTCCAGTACTTC.

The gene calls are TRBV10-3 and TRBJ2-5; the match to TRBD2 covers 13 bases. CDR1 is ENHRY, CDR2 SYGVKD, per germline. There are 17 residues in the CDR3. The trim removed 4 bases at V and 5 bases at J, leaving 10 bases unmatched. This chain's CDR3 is CAISVGTSGAAKETQYF. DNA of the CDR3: TGTGCCATCAGTGTGGGGACTAGCGGGGCGGCAAAGGAGACCCAGTACTTC.

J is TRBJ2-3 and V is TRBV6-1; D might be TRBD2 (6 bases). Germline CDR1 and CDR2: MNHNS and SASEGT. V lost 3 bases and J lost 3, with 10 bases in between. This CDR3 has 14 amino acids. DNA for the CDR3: TGTGCCAGCAGTGACCTAGGAGGGACAGATACGCAGTATTTT. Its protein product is CASSDLGGTDTQYF.

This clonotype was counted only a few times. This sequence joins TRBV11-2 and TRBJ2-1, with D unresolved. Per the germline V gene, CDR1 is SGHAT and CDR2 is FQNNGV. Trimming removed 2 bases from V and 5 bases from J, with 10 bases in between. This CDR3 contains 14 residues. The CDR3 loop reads CASSLSDTNNEQFF. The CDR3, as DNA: TGTGCCAGCAGCTTAAGTGACACAAACAATGAGCAGTTCTTC.

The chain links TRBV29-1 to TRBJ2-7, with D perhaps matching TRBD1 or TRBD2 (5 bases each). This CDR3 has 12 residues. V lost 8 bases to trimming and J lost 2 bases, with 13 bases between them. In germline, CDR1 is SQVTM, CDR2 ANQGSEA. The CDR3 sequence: CSTGANPYEQYF. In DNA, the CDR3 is TGCAGCACCGGGGCGAACCCCTACGAGCAGTACTTC.

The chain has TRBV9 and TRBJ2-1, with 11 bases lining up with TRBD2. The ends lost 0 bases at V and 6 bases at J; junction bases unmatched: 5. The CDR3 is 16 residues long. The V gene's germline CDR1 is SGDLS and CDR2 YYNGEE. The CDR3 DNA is TGTGCCAGCAGCGTAGTAGGCACTAGCGGGGGCAATGAGCAGTTCTTC. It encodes CASSVVGTSGGNEQFF.

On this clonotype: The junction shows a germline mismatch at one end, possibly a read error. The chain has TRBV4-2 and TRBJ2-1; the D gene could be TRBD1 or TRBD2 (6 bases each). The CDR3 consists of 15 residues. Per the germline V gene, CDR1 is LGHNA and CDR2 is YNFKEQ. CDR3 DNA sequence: TGTCCCAGCAGCCGCGGGACACCCTCTGAAAATGAGCAGTTCTTC. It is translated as CPSSRGTPSENEQFF.

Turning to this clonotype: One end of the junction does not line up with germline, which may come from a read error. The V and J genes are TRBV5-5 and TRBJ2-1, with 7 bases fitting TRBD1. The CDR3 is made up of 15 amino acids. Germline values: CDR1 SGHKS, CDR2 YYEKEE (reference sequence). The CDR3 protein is CASSLRGQTYNGQFF. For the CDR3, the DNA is TGTGCCAGCAGCTTGAGGGGACAGACCTACAATGGGCAGTTCTTC.

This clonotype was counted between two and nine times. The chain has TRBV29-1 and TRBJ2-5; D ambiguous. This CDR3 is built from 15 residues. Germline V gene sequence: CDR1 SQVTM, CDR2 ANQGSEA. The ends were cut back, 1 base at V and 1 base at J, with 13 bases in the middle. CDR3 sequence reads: CSVEGFLGSQETQYF. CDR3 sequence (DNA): TGCAGCGTTGAAGGATTCTTGGGGTCCCAAGAGACCCAGTACTTC.